Below, 8 T cell receptor beta chains from the same sample are listed, as sequenced in a study of low-dose radiotherapy and immunotherapy resistance in tumors (dated by TCRdb to between 2021 and 2024). This specimen's time point label, per the study, means: after trial treatment. The sample's treatment or condition label, in plain terms: LDRT plus nivolumab, ipilimumab, low-dose cyclophosphamide and aspirin (RACIN trial). TCRdb lists the instrument as Illumina HiSeq 2500. First-strand cDNA was synthesized using Superscript III and a set of TRAV- and TRBV-specific primers, so that both TCRalpha and TCRbeta chains were covered. TCRs were amplified with Phusion for 20 PCR cycles, with a constant-region primer paired with the adapter attached to the V primers. TCRdb passed the public sequencing reads through fastp at Q25 and MiXCR, retaining productive beta sequences. Under each unique CDR3 protein, matching rows form one entry showing the most common genes and DNA. The sample yields 95,000 to 100,000 distinct CDR3 sequences; 20% were counted once. Approximately 4% of the sample is held by the ten biggest clonotypes.

Sequenced here: PBMCs, sampled after low-dose radiotherapy plus immunotherapy. The receptors derive from a male donor with prostate cancer.

V gene TRBV5-1 combines with J gene TRBJ1-1; no clear D gene. This CDR3 has 16 amino acids. The V gene lost 4 bases and the J gene lost 7 bases, with 23 bases spanning the gap. Germline CDR1 is SGHRS and CDR2 is YFSETQ. The CDR3 sequence: CASSSLEAGSAGEAFF. The CDR3 nucleotides read TGCGCCAGCAGCAGCTTGGAGGCAGGCTCGGCCGGTGAAGCTTTCTTT.

The chain couples TRBV18 to TRBJ2-3, with 13 bases aligning to TRBD2. CDR3 length: 16 residues. Germline CDR1 KGHSH, CDR2 LQKENI. V was clipped by 6 bases and J by 2 bases; unmatched bases: 5. CDR3 in DNA: TGTGCCAGCTCTGCTACTAGCGGGAGGGCCACAGATACGCAGTATTTT. Amino acids: CASSATSGRATDTQYF. The variable domain in full, with the rest retrieved from reference TRBV18 and TRBJ2-3, is NAGVMQNPRHLVRRRGQEARLRCSPMKGHSHVYWYRQLPEEGLKFMVYLQKENIIDESGMPKERFSAEFPKEGPSILRIQQVVRGDSAAYFCASSATSGRATDTQYFGPGTRLTVL.

This clonotype was seen repeatedly, ten times or more. The chain joins TRBV29-1 to TRBJ1-5; D is uncertain. V shed 6 bases and J shed 4 bases, with 19 bases lying between them. Germline CDR1 SQVTM, CDR2 ANQGSEA. The CDR3 sequence is 15 residues long. The CDR3 spells CSVADGVLGNQPQHF. Here the CDR3 DNA reads TGCAGCGTCGCGGACGGGGTCTTGGGTAATCAGCCCCAGCATTTT.

This clonotype was picked up many times. The J gene is TRBJ1-1, the V gene TRBV4-1, with D possibly TRBD1 on 5 matching bases. The CDR3 is 14 residues long. Germline V gene data show CDR1 as MGHRA and CDR2 as YSYEKL. The ends were cut back, 2 bases at V and 1 base at J, with 8 bases in the middle. The CDR3 here is CASSQYGGNTEAFF. The CDR3 bases are TGCGCCAGCAGCCAATATGGGGGGAACACTGAAGCTTTCTTT.

This clonotype was seen many times. V and J are TRBV12-3 or TRBV12-4 and TRBJ1-6, with D perhaps matching TRBD1 (5 bases). CDR3 length: 14 residues. Trimming left V 6 bases short and J 8 bases short, with 14 bases between. The DNA of the CDR3 is TGTGCCAGCAGCGGGGGGGGGGTTGATTCACCCCTCCACTTT. Amino acid sequence: CASSGGGVDSPLHF.

This clonotype was seen many times. The chain links TRBV7-2 to TRBJ2-7; 11 positions agree with TRBD2. V dropped 4 bases and J dropped 4; count of bases not matched to a gene: 6. The V gene's germline CDR1 is SGHTA and CDR2 FQGNSA. The CDR3 loop spans 15 amino acids. The CDR3 sequence: CASSSRGTSGYEQYF. CDR3 DNA: TGTGCCAGCAGCTCCAGGGGGACTAGCGGATACGAGCAGTACTTC.

As to this clonotype: This probably arose from a read error, given a far larger clone one base away. This chain links TRBV5-3 with TRBJ2-1; TRBD2 agrees at 9 bases. TRBV5-3 is labeled an ORF, and its function is uncertain. V was pared by 8 bases and J by 8 bases, with 11 bases of the junction left unmatched. The length of the CDR3 is 14 residues. The CDR3 protein is CASILGGGAYEQFF. DNA of the CDR3: TGTGCCAGCATCTTGGGCGGGGGGGCTTATGAGCAGTTCTTC.

This clonotype was detected ten times or more. This chain joins TRBV6-8 and TRBJ2-3; 13 bases are shared with TRBD2. The CDR3 totals 15 residues. CDR1 and CDR2 from the germline V gene are MNHGY and SAAAGT. Trimming removed 6 bases from V and 3 bases from J; junction bases left unmatched: 3. The chain's CDR3 is CASSPTSGGTDTQYF. The CDR3 bases are TGTGCCAGCAGCCCGACTAGCGGGGGGACAGATACGCAGTATTTT.